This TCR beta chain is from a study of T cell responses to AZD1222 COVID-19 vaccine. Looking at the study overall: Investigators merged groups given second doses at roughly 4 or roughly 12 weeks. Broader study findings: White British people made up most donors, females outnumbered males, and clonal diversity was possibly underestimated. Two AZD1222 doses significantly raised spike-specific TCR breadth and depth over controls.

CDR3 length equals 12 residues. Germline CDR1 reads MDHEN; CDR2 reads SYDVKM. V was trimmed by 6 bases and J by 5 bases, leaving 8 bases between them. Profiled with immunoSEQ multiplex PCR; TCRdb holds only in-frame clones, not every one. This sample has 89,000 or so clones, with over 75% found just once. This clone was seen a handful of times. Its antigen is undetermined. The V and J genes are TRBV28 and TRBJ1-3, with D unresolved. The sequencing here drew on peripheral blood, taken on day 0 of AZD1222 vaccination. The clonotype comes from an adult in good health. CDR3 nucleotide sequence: TGTGCCAGCAGAGCTAGTAGAAACACCATATATTTT. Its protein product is CASRASRNTIYF.